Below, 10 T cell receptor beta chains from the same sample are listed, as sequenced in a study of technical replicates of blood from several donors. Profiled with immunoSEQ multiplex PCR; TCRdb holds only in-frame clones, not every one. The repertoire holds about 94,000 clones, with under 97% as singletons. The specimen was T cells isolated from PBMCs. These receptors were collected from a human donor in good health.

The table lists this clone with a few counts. CDR3 residues: CASQGLAGDRSYNEQFF. DNA of the CDR3: TGTGCCAGCCAGGGACTAGCGGGAGACAGATCCTACAATGAGCAGTTCTTC. The rearrangement links TRBV18 to TRBJ2-1, with TRBD2 matching 14 bases. This CDR3 is 17 amino acids long. Trimming cost V 8 bases and J 1 base; bases outside gene matches: 7. Germline V gene data show CDR1 as KGHSH and CDR2 as LQKENI. Drawing the rest from reference TRBV18 and TRBJ2-1, the complete variable domain is NAGVMQNPRHLVRRRGQEARLRCSPMKGHSHVYWYRQLPEEGLKFMVYLQKENIIDESGMPKERFSAEFPKEGPSILRIQQVVRGDSAAYFCASQGLAGDRSYNEQFFGPGTRLTVL.

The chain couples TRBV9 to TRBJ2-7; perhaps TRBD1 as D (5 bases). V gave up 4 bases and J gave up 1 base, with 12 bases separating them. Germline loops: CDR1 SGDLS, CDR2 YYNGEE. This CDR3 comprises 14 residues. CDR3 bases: TGTGCCAGCAGCCCCTCAGGGTTATCCTACGAGCAGTACTTC. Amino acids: CASSPSGLSYEQYF. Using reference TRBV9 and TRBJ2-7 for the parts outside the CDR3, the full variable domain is DSGVTQTPKHLITATGQRVTLRCSPRSGDLSVYWYQQSLDQGLQFLIQYYNGEERAKGNILERFSAQQFPDLHSELNLSSLELGDSALYFCASSPSGLSYEQYFGPGTRLTVT.

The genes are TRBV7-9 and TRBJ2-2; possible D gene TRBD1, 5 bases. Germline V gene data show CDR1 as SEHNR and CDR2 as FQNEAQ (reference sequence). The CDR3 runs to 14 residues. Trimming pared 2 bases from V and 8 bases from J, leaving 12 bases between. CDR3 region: CASSLIPRGGELFF. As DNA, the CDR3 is TGTGCCAGCAGCTTAATCCCAAGGGGAGGGGAGCTGTTTTTT. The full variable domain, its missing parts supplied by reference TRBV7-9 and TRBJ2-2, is DTGVSQNPRHKITKRGQNVTFRCDPISEHNRLYWYRQTLGQGPEFLTYFQNEAQLEKSRLLSDRFSAERPKGSFSTLEIQRTEQGDSAMYLCASSLIPRGGELFFGEGSRLTVL.

For the CDR3, the DNA is TGTGCCAGCAGCCGGGGAGGGGCGGTAGAGACCCAGTACTTC. Translating gives CASSRGGAVETQYF. V is TRBV14 and J is TRBJ2-5; 7 bases match TRBD2. The trim removed 4 bases at V and 4 bases at J, leaving 6 bases unmatched. CDR3 length equals 14 residues. Germline V gives CDR1 SGHDN, CDR2 FVKESK. The full variable domain, completed using reference TRBV14 and TRBJ2-5, is EAGVTQFPSHSVIEKGQTVTLRCDPISGHDNLYWYRRVMGKEIKFLLHFVKESKQDESGMPNNRFLAERTGGTYSTLKVQPAELEDSGVYFCASSRGGAVETQYFGPGTRLLVL.

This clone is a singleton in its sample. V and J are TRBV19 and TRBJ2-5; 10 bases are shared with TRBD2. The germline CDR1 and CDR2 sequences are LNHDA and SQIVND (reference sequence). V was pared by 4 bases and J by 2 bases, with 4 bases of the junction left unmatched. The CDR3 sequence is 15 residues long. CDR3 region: CASSNGLAVQETQYF. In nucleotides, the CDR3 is TGTGCCAGTAGTAACGGACTAGCGGTTCAAGAGACCCAGTACTTC.

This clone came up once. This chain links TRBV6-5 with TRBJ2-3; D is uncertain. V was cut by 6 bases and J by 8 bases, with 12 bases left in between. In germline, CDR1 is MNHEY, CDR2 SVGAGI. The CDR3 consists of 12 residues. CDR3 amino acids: CASRATLSTQYF. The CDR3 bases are TGTGCCAGCAGAGCGACTTTAAGTACGCAGTATTTT.

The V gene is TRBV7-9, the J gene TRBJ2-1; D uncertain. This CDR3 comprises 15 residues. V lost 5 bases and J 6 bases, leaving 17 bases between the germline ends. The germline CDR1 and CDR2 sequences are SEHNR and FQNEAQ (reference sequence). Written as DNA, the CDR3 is TGTGCCAGCAGCCCGCTGGGCACCGCTCCCAATGAGCAGTTCTTC. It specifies CASSPLGTAPNEQFF.

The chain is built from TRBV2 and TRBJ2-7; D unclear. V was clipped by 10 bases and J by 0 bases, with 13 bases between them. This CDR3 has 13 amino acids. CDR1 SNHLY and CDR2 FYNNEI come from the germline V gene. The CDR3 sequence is CATASMYSYEQYF. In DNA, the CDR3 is TGTGCCACAGCGAGTATGTACTCCTACGAGCAGTACTTC. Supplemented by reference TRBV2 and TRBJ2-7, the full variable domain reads EPEVTQTPSHQVTQMGQEVILRCVPISNHLYFYWYRQILGQKVEFLVSFYNNEISEKSEIFDDQFSVERPDGSNFTLKIRSTKLEDSAMYFCATASMYSYEQYFGPGTRLTVT.

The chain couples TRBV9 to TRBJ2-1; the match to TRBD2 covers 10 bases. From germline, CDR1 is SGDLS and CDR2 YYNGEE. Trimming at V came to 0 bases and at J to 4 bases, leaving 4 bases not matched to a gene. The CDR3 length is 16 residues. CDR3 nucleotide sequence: TGTGCCAGCAGCGTAGCTCCTAGCGGGAGATACAATGAGCAGTTCTTC. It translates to CASSVAPSGRYNEQFF.

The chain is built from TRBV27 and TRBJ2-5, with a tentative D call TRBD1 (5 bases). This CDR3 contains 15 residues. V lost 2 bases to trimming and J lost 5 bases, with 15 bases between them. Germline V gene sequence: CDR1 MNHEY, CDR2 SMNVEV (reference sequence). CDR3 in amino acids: CASSLLFGQSETQYF. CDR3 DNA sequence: TGTGCCAGCAGTTTACTATTCGGACAATCGGAGACCCAGTACTTC.